Presented here are 14 T cell receptor beta chains from one specimen sequenced in a study of cytomegalovirus exposure and HLA in healthy donors. Primers included in the PCR were 60 Vbeta and 13 Jbeta primers. This table comes from immunoSEQ multiplex PCR, and its TCRdb copy is limited to in-frame clones, with some not included. The sample data list just over 150,000 clones. Input material: PBMCs. These receptors were collected from a man aged 30 to 45 in good health and CMV-seronegative.

The chain is built from TRBV6-5 and TRBJ2-5, with unresolved D. The J call is doubtful: the DNA matches TRBJ2-7 better. Germline-derived CDR1 and CDR2 are MNHEY and SVGAGI. CDR3 length: 11 amino acids. The DNA of the CDR3 is TGTGCCACCATACAGCTCTACGAGCAGTACTTC. Translation gives CATIQLYEQYF.

The chain links TRBV5-1 to TRBJ1-1, with 9 bases matching TRBD1. The germline V gene has CDR1 SGHRS and CDR2 YFSETQ. The CDR3 length is 17 residues. Losses at the gene ends were 5 bases for V and 0 bases for J; bases not matched to a gene: 11. CDR3 amino acids: CASREQGAILMNTEAFF. The CDR3 nucleotides read TGCGCCAGCAGAGAACAGGGGGCTATACTTATGAACACTGAAGCTTTCTTT.

CDR3 in DNA: TGTGCCAGCAGCTTGTACAGGGGAGACTATAATTCACCCCTCCACTTT. Amino acids: CASSLYRGDYNSPLHF. The rearrangement uses TRBV5-7 and TRBJ1-6, with 7 bases identical to TRBD1. TRBV5-7 is reported as an ORF; its role is uncertain. Trimming cost V 1 base and J 3 bases; bases outside gene matches: 4. The CDR3 consists of 16 residues.

The V and J genes are TRBV2 and TRBJ1-2; possibly TRBD1 for D (6 bases). From germline, CDR1 is SNHLY and CDR2 FYNNEI. Trimming removed 6 bases at V and 3 bases at J, with 17 bases between. CDR3 length: 15 residues. CDR3 in amino acids: CASRAQGSRHYGYTF. The DNA of the CDR3 is TGTGCCAGCAGGGCCCAGGGGAGTAGGCACTATGGCTACACCTTC. Filled out from reference TRBV2 and TRBJ1-2, the complete variable domain reads EPEVTQTPSHQVTQMGQEVILRCVPISNHLYFYWYRQILGQKVEFLVSFYNNEISEKSEIFDDQFSVERPDGSNFTLKIRSTKLEDSAMYFCASRAQGSRHYGYTFGSGTRLTVV.

The rearrangement uses TRBV11-3 and TRBJ2-5; weak D call: TRBD2 (5 bases). Germline-derived CDR1 and CDR2 are SGHNT and YENEEA. This CDR3 is built from 13 residues. The ends were cut back, 5 bases at V and 5 bases at J, with 12 bases in the middle. CDR3 loop: CASSLDERETQYF. DNA for the CDR3: TGTGCCAGCAGCCTCGACGAGCGGGAGACCCAGTACTTC.

The CDR3 DNA reads TGTGCCAGCAGCTTACTAGCTCTCGCGACCCAGTACTTC. Its translation: CASSLLALATQYF. The gene calls are TRBV5-6 and TRBJ2-5; possibly TRBD2 for D (6 bases). V was clipped by 2 bases and J by 7 bases, with 12 bases between them. Germline V gives CDR1 SGHDT, CDR2 YYEEEE. The CDR3 has 13 amino acids.

The chain carries TRBV2 and TRBJ2-4; 7 bases agree with TRBD1. Trimming took 1 base from V and 6 from J; bases not matched to a gene: 6. This CDR3 has 15 amino acids. The germline V gene has CDR1 SNHLY and CDR2 FYNNEI. The CDR3 DNA reads as TGTGCCAGCAGTGAAGATGAGGGACAGATAAACATTCAGTACTTC. It codes for CASSEDEGQINIQYF. Full variable domain (rest looked up from reference TRBV2 and TRBJ2-4): EPEVTQTPSHQVTQMGQEVILRCVPISNHLYFYWYRQILGQKVEFLVSFYNNEISEKSEIFDDQFSVERPDGSNFTLKIRSTKLEDSAMYFCASSEDEGQINIQYFGAGTRLSVL.

The J gene is TRBJ2-1, the V gene TRBV11-2, with 7 bases lining up with TRBD2. The CDR3 covers 15 residues. CDR1 and CDR2 (germline): SGHAT, FQNNGV. Trimming at V came to 2 bases and at J to 6 bases, leaving 7 bases not matched to a gene. For the CDR3, the DNA is TGTGCCAGCAGCTTATCGAGCGGGATTACCAATGAGCAGTTCTTC. Its translation is CASSLSSGITNEQFF.

The gene calls are TRBV28 and TRBJ1-5, with D unresolved. CDR3 size: 14 residues. Germline V gives CDR1 MDHEN, CDR2 SYDVKM. V was trimmed by 0 bases and J by 7 bases, leaving 10 bases between them. Here the CDR3 reads CASSLWAPRQPQHF. CDR3 nucleotide sequence: TGTGCCAGCAGTTTATGGGCCCCCAGGCAGCCCCAGCATTTT.

The chain couples TRBV6-5 to TRBJ1-1, with unresolved D. The V gene's germline CDR1 is MNHEY and CDR2 SVGAGI. Trimming removed 6 bases from V and 1 base from J, with 9 bases in between. The CDR3 extends over 13 amino acids. The CDR3 spells CASSNPRNTEAFF. CDR3 coding DNA: TGTGCCAGCAGCAATCCCAGGAACACTGAAGCTTTCTTT.

The chain carries TRBV6-1 and TRBJ1-2; D unresolved. The V and J ends lost 2 bases and 3 bases respectively, with 10 bases between them. Per germline, CDR1 MNHNS and CDR2 SASEGT. CDR3 size: 14 residues. CDR3: CASSEYHHYYGYTF. The CDR3 DNA reads as TGTGCCAGCAGTGAATATCACCACTACTATGGCTACACCTTC.

The gene calls are TRBV2 and TRBJ2-1; 9 nucleotides match TRBD1. J gave up 3 bases and V 6 bases, and 9 bases lay outside the gene matches. Germline CDR1 is SNHLY and CDR2 is FYNNEI. This CDR3 region has 16 residues. The CDR3 region has the DNA TGTGCCAGCAGCGAAATCGGACAGGGGTACTACAATGAGCAGTTCTTC. Translation gives CASSEIGQGYYNEQFF.

The chain is built from TRBV7-6 and TRBJ2-1; TRBD2 aligns across 7 bases. The CDR3 has 18 amino acids. Germline V gives CDR1 SGHVS, CDR2 FNYEAQ. The V gene end was trimmed by 1 base and the J gene end by 2 bases; junction bases not matched to a gene: 11. The chain's CDR3 is CASSLDPPRERAYNEQFF. The CDR3 DNA is TGTGCCAGCAGCTTAGATCCCCCGCGGGAGAGGGCCTACAATGAGCAGTTCTTC. The full variable domain, with the rest looked up from reference TRBV7-6 and TRBJ2-1, is GAGVSQSPRYKVTKRGQDVALRCDPISGHVSLYWYRQALGQGPEFLTYFNYEAQQDKSGLPNDRFSAERPEGSISTLTIQRTEQRDSAMYRCASSLDPPRERAYNEQFFGPGTRLTVL.

This sequence joins TRBV4-3 and TRBJ2-1; possible D gene TRBD2, 5 bases. The germline V gene has CDR1 LGHNA and CDR2 YSLEER. Trimming removed 4 bases from V and 0 bases from J, with 10 bases in between. The CDR3 consists of 15 residues. This CDR3 is CASSPDYISYNEQFF. CDR3 nucleotide sequence: TGCGCCAGCAGCCCCGACTACATCTCCTACAATGAGCAGTTCTTC.